These T cell receptor beta chains were read from a single sample in a study of PD-1 blockade in classical Hodgkin lymphoma. Method: immunoSEQ multiplex PCR; TCRdb's copy keeps in-frame clones and lacks some. The repertoire holds 7,500 to 8,500 clones, with about three quarters as singletons. The material was CD8+ T cells from blood, obtained before the fourth cycle of nivolumab. The receptors originated from a human donor with classical Hodgkin lymphoma. The CDR3 runs from the conserved cysteine through the conserved F or W. D genes are given only for firm matches. Size values are once, few and many counts, or a class for expanded clones, and some rows have none.

V	J	size	D	DNA	CDR3
TRBV29-1	TRBJ1-2	.	TRBD1	TGCAGCGTCCGAGGGGGCGATGGCTATGGCTACACCTTC	CSVRGGDGYGYTF
TRBV10-3	TRBJ1-2	.	.	TGTGCCATCAGTGAGGGTGGCGGCCGGAGGGGATTTGATGGCTACACCTTC	CAISEGGGRRGFDGYTF
TRBV5-4	TRBJ1-2	.	.	TGTGCCAGCAGCTTGGGCGCAGGGACTGGCTACACCTTC	CASSLGAGTGYTF
TRBV9	TRBJ1-2	once	.	TGTGCCAGCAGCGCACACAGACGGGACTATGGCTACACCTTC	CASSAHRRDYGYTF
TRBV18	TRBJ1-2	.	.	TGTGCCAGCTCACCACCGAGGGACTTCTATGGCTACACCTTC	CASSPPRDFYGYTF
TRBV28	TRBJ2-7	.	TRBD2	TGTGCCAGCAGTCGCGGACTAGCCGTTAGCTCCTACGAGCAGTACTTC	CASSRGLAVSSYEQYF
TRBV7-9	TRBJ1-2	few	.	TGTGCCAGCAGTCTCCGACAAGCTGGCTACACCTTC	CASSLRQAGYTF
TRBV5-6	TRBJ2-3	once	.	TGTGCCAGCAGCTTGGTGGGGACACAAGATACGCAGTATTTT	CASSLVGTQDTQYF
TRBV5-6	TRBJ2-1	.	.	TGTGCCAGCAGCTCGGGACTCGGGTCCTACAATGAGCAGTTCTTC	CASSSGLGSYNEQFF
TRBV7-9	TRBJ2-2	.	.	TGTGCCAGCAGCTTAGCGGGTCCGGGGGCAGGGCTCTCCGGGGAGCTGTTTTTT	CASSLAGPGAGLSGELFF
TRBV6-1	TRBJ1-6	few	TRBD1	TGTGCCAGCAGCCTCGGGACAGGGTATCGGTCACCCCTCCACTTT	CASSLGTGYRSPLHF
TRBV7-9	TRBJ2-7	few	.	TGTGCCAGCAGCCCGGAGCGGCGGGGTTTTCCCTACGAGCAGTACTTC	CASSPERRGFPYEQYF
TRBV7-7	TRBJ2-7	few	TRBD1	TGTGCTAGCAGCCAGGGACAGGGGGCTTACGAGCAGTACTTC	CASSQGQGAYEQYF
TRBV6-5	TRBJ1-3	.	TRBD1	TGTGCCAGCAGTTTTCTAACAGGGGAAGATGGAAACACCATATATTTT	CASSFLTGEDGNTIYF
TRBV27	TRBJ1-1	.	.	TGTGCCAGCAGGGGTCACTCCGGTGGCGTGAACACTGAAGCTTTCTTT	CASRGHSGGVNTEAFF
TRBV27	TRBJ2-3	.	TRBD1	TGTGCCAGCAGTTTCGACAGGGCAGATACGCAGTATTTT	CASSFDRADTQYF
TRBV12-5	TRBJ2-1	.	.	TGTGCTAGTGGTTTGGTACCCGGCAATGAGCAGTTCTTC	CASGLVPGNEQFF
TRBV5-1	TRBJ2-2	.	.	TGCGCCAGCAGCTTGGTACCTCCGAAGGGCGGGGAGCTGTTTTTT	CASSLVPPKGGELFF
TRBV9	TRBJ1-1	once	.	TGTGCCAGCAGCGTAGAGGGGAGGAACACTGAAGCTTTCTTT	CASSVEGRNTEAFF
TRBV30	TRBJ1-5	.	TRBD1	TGTGCCTGGGGAGGGACAGTTCATAGCAATCAGCCCCAGCATTTT	CAWGGTVHSNQPQHF
TRBV5-1	TRBJ2-3	.	TRBD1	TGCGCCAGCAGCTTGGGGCTTGGACAGGGGCCGTTCACAGATACGCAGTATTTT	CASSLGLGQGPFTDTQYF
TRBV2	TRBJ2-5	medium-sized	TRBD2	TGTGCCAGCAAAGGACTAGCGGGCCCCGGAGAGACCCAGTACTTC	CASKGLAGPGETQYF
TRBV9	TRBJ2-1	.	TRBD1	TGTGCCAGCAGCGTCTCGACAGGGTGGAATGAGCAGTTCTTC	CASSVSTGWNEQFF
TRBV27	TRBJ2-1	.	TRBD1	TGTGCCAGCAGTTTACCGGGACAGGGGTACAATGAGCAGTTCTTC	CASSLPGQGYNEQFF
TRBV6-5	TRBJ2-6	once	.	TGTGCCAGCAGTTACGGCAACGTCCTGACTTTC	CASSYGNVLTF
TRBV11-3	TRBJ2-1	few	TRBD2	TGTGCCAGCAGCTGGACTAGCTCCAATGAGCAGTTCTTC	CASSWTSSNEQFF
TRBV7-9	TRBJ2-1	.	TRBD2	TGTGCCAGCAGCCCAGGGGGCCTAGCGGGGGGCGTCTACAATGAGCAGTTCTTC	CASSPGGLAGGVYNEQFF